This TCR beta chain is drawn from a study of T cell repertoires in cytomegalovirus infection. A remark on this clonotype: Its antigen is currently unknown.

The V and J ends lost 5 bases and 4 bases respectively, with 18 bases between them. The CDR3 is made up of 15 amino acids. Germline-derived CDR1 and CDR2 are SEHNR and FQNEAQ (reference sequence). From the reads, TCRdb called clonotypes with MiXCR, one entry per CDR3 protein. Among 100,000 or so distinct CDR3 sequences, 25% to 30% were seen once, and the ten largest hold approximately 71%. The sample in question was CD8+ T cells from cultured PBMCs, obtained from culture after CMV antigen stimulation. This receptor was obtained from a human donor in good health (CMV status not recorded). Some clones in this sample may be carry-over from other donors' samples. The rearrangement joins TRBV7-9 to TRBJ2-7; possibly TRBD2 for D (6 bases). The CDR3 nucleotides are TGTGCCAGCAGCCTCTCACCAGGAGGGGTTTACGAGCAGTACTTC. As protein: CASSLSPGGVYEQYF.